The 9 T cell receptor beta chains below all came from one sample that was sequenced in a study of blood T cell repertoires in COVID-19. Using immunoSEQ multiplex PCR, the repertoire was profiled, and TCRdb retains in-frame clones only, with some absent. Among more than 100,000 clones, around 80% were seen once, and the ten largest hold 4%. The sample taken for sequencing was peripheral blood. Receptors originate from a woman aged 80 or older with acute or convalescent COVID-19.

The chain is built from TRBV19 and TRBJ2-3; 14 positions match TRBD2. The V gene's germline CDR1 is LNHDA and CDR2 SQIVND (reference sequence). V dropped 3 bases and J dropped 4; count of bases not matched to a gene: 3. CDR3 length: 16 amino acids. CDR3 bases: TGTGCCAGTAGTATGACTAGCGGGAGGGTCCCAGATACGCAGTATTTT. This encodes CASSMTSGRVPDTQYF.

The V call is TRBV4-2, the J call TRBJ1-4; D unclear. Trimming took 0 bases from V and 8 from J, leaving 16 bases between them. Germline V CDR1 and CDR2: LGHNA, YNFKEQ. This CDR3 contains 16 residues. The CDR3 nucleotides are TGTGCCAGCAGCCAAGATCCCCGGGTTGCGGAGGAAAAACTGTTTTTT. Its translation is CASSQDPRVAEEKLFF.

The rearrangement joins TRBV20-1 to TRBJ2-7; unclear D gene. Germline assignment: CDR1 DFQATT and CDR2 SNEGSKA (reference sequence). The CDR3 extends over 11 amino acids. Trimming took off 5 bases at V and 2 bases at J, with 7 bases between the two ends. The CDR3 DNA reads as TGCAGTGCTCTTAGAGCCTACGAGCAGTACTTC. Its translation is CSALRAYEQYF.

The rearrangement links TRBV30 to TRBJ1-2; D perhaps matches TRBD1 (6 bases). Germline CDR1 GTSNPN, CDR2 SVGIG (reference sequence). The CDR3 has 13 residues. Trimming pared 3 bases from V and 4 bases from J, leaving 12 bases between. This CDR3 reads CAWSSQGIYGYTF. As DNA, the CDR3 is TGTGCCTGGAGCTCGCAGGGGATCTATGGCTACACCTTC. The whole variable domain, remainder taken from reference TRBV30 and TRBJ1-2, is SQTIHQWPATLVQPVGSPLSLECTVEGTSNPNLYWYRQAAGRGLQLLFYSVGIGQISSEVPQNLSASRPQDRQFILSSKKLLLSDSGFYLCAWSSQGIYGYTFGSGTRLTVV.

Details on this clone: The identical CDR3 is also encoded by other nucleotide sequences in the sample. The genes are TRBV18 and TRBJ1-3; a possible D gene is TRBD1 (5 bases). CDR3 length: 14 amino acids. Germline loops: CDR1 KGHSH, CDR2 LQKENI. The germline V and J ends were trimmed by 3 bases and 1 base, with 7 bases remaining between them. The CDR3 protein is CASSPQGSGNTIYF. The CDR3 DNA sequence: TGTGCCAGCTCACCTCAGGGTTCTGGAAACACCATATATTTT.

This sequence joins TRBV18 and TRBJ2-1; 10 bases are shared with TRBD2. Germline V gene data show CDR1 as KGHSH and CDR2 as LQKENI. This CDR3 has 16 residues. V gave up 3 bases and J gave up 2 bases; unmatched junction bases: 4. CDR3 region: CASSPPSGGAYNEQFF. Written as DNA, the CDR3 is TGTGCCAGCTCACCGCCTAGCGGGGGAGCCTACAATGAGCAGTTCTTC.

The chain has TRBV28 and TRBJ1-2; tentative D call: TRBD1 (5 bases). CDR1 MDHEN and CDR2 SYDVKM come from the germline V gene. Trimming removed 5 bases from V and 6 bases from J, with 16 bases in between. The CDR3 consists of 14 residues. This CDR3 is CASSARQRMNGYTF. DNA for the CDR3: TGTGCCAGCAGTGCTCGACAGAGAATGAATGGCTACACCTTC.

The chain links TRBV18 to TRBJ1-1, with D uncertain. The CDR3 consists of 14 residues. Germline CDR1 KGHSH, CDR2 LQKENI. V lost 0 bases to trimming and J lost 6 bases, with 11 bases between them. The CDR3 nucleotides are TGTGCCAGCTCACCACCGTCCCGTCCTCCTGAAGCTTTCTTT. Amino acids: CASSPPSRPPEAFF.

The chain couples TRBV28 to TRBJ1-6, with 9 nucleotides matching TRBD1. CDR1 MDHEN and CDR2 SYDVKM come from the germline V gene. J was trimmed by 13 bases and V by 4 bases; bases with no gene match: 8. The CDR3 consists of 14 residues. The CDR3 coding sequence is TGTGCCAGCAGTTGGGGACAGGGAATGACCCCCCTCCACTTT. This codes for CASSWGQGMTPLHF.